This T cell receptor (beta chain) comes out of a study of neurological immune-mediated disorders. Time point here: longitudinal time-point 1 (baseline). In TCRdb, the 5' RACE reads were re-called with MiXCR into one record per CDR3 protein. The data hold tens of thousands of distinct CDR3 sequences, with about 13% observed a single time. This clonotype showed up many times. The junction departs from germline at one end; a sequencing error may be responsible. Germline V gene lookup returns CDR1 LNHNV and CDR2 YYDKDF (reference sequence). This CDR3 comprises 17 residues. Sequenced sample: PBMCs. The chain recombines TRBV15 with TRBJ2-7; 10 bases match TRBD1. The source of this sequence is a female donor with HTLV-1-associated myelopathy (HAM/TSP). The CDR3 region is CATSRDWTGQGPYEQYF. The CDR3 region has the DNA TGTGCTACCAGCAGAGATTGGACGGGACAGGGGCCCTACGAGCAGTACTTC. The variable domain in full, completed from reference TRBV15 and TRBJ2-7, reads DAMVIQNPRYQVTQFGKPVTLSCSQTLNHNVMYWYQQKSSQAPKLLFHYYDKDFNNEADTPDNFQSRRPNTSFCFLDIRSPGLGDTAMYLCATSRDWTGQGPYEQYFGPGTRLTVT.